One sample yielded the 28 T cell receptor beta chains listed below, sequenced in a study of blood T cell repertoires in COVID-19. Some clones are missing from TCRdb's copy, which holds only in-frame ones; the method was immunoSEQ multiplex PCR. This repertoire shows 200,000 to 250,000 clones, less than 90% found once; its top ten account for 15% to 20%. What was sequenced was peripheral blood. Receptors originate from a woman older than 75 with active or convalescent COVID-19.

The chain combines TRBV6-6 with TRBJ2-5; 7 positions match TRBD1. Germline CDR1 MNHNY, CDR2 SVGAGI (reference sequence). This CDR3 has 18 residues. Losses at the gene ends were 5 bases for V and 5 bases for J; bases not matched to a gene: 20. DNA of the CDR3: TGTGCCAGCAGTCTCTTTAAACTTTCCGGGACAGAAGGCGAGACCCAGTACTTC. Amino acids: CASSLFKLSGTEGETQYF.

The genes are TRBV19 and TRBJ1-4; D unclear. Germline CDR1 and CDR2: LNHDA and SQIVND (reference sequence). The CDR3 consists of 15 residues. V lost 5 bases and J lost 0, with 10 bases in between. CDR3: CASSASHATNEKLFF. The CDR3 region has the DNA TGTGCCAGTAGTGCCTCACATGCAACTAATGAAAAACTGTTTTTT. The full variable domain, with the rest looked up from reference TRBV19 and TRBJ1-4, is DGGITQSPKYLFRKEGQNVTLSCEQNLNHDAMYWYRQDPGQGLRLIYYSQIVNDFQKGDIAEGYSVSREKKESFPLTVTSAQKNPTAFYLCASSASHATNEKLFFGSGTQLSVL.

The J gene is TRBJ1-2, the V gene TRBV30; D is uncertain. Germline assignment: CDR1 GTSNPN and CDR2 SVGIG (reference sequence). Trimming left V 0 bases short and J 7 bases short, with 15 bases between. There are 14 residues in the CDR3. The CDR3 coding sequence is TGTGCCTGGAGTGTTACCTGGCTCGAGGGTGGCTACACCTTC. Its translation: CAWSVTWLEGGYTF.

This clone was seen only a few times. The CDR3 coding sequence is TGTGCCAGCAGCGCTGGGGGGGGCGGTTCTGAAGCTTTCTTT. This codes for CASSAGGGGSEAFF. The rearrangement uses TRBV9 and TRBJ1-1, with a weak D call TRBD1 (6 bases). The CDR3 has 14 amino acids. V was shortened by 3 bases and J by 6 bases, with 15 bases between the two germline ends. Per the germline V gene, CDR1 is SGDLS and CDR2 is YYNGEE.

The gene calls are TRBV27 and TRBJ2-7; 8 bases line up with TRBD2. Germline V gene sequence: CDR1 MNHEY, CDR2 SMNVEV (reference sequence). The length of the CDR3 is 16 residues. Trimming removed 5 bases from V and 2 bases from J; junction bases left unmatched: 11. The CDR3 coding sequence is TGTGCCAGCAGTCCGTTTATAGGCGGGGGGACCTACGAGCAGTACTTC. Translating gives CASSPFIGGGTYEQYF.

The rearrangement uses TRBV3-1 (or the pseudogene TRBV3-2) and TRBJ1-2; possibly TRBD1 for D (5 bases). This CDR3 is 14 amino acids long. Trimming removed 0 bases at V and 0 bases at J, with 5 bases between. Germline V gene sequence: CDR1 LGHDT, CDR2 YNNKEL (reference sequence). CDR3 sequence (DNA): TGTGCCAGCAGCCAAGACAGGGCTAACTATGGCTACACCTTC. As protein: CASSQDRANYGYTF.

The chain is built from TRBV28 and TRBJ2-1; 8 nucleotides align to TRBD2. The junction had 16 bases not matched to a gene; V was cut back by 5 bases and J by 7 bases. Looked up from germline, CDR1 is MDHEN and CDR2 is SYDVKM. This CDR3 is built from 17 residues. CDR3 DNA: TGTGCCAGCAGTGCCAACATCGGGACTAGTGGGGGGAATGAGCAGTTCTTC. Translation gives CASSANIGTSGGNEQFF.

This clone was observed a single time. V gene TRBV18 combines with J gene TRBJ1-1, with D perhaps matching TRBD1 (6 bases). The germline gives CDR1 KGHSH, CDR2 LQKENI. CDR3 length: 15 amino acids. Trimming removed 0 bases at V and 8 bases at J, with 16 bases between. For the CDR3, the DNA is TGTGCCAGCTCACCACCGGCAGGGGCCGATCGGGAAGCTTTCTTT. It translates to CASSPPAGADREAFF.

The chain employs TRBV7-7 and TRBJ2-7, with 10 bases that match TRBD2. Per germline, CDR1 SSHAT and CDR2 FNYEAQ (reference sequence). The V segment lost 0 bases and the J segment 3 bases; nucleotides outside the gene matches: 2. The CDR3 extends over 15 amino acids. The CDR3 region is CASSLAASGSYEQYF. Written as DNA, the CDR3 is TGTGCCAGCAGCTTAGCGGCTAGCGGGAGCTACGAGCAGTACTTC.

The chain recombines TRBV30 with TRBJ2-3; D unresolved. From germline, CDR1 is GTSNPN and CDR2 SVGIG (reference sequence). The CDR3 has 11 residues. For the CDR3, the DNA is TGTGCGTCCCGCCCCGGGGATACGCAGTATTTT. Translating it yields CASRPGDTQYF.

This CDR3 is CASSAIGQDNQPQHF. DNA of the CDR3: TGTGCCAGTAGTGCCATCGGACAGGACAATCAGCCCCAGCATTTT. V is TRBV19 and J is TRBJ1-5, with TRBD1 identical over 7 bases. Looked up from germline, CDR1 is LNHDA and CDR2 is SQIVND (reference sequence). The CDR3 extends over 15 amino acids. V was pared by 5 bases and J by 3 bases, with 7 bases of the junction left unmatched.

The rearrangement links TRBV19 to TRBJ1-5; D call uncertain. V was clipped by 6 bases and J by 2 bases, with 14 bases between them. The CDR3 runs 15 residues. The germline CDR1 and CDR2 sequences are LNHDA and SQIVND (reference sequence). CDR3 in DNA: TGTGCCAGTAGCACGGGGTGGAGGGGCAATCAGCCCCAGCATTTT. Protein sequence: CASSTGWRGNQPQHF.

Written as DNA, the CDR3 is TGTGCCAGCAGTGATTCCCGCAGGGCCTTAGACACTGAAGCTTTCTTT. Encoded protein: CASSDSRRALDTEAFF. The chain uses TRBV2 and TRBJ1-1; D might be TRBD1 (5 bases). Trimming stripped 3 bases from V and 3 bases from J, with 17 bases between. Germline V gives CDR1 SNHLY, CDR2 FYNNEI. This CDR3 is built from 16 residues.

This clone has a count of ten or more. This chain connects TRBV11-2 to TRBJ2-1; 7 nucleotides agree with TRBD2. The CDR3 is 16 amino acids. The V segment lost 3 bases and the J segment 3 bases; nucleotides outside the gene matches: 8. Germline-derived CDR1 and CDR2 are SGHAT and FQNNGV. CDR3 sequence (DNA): TGTGCCAGCAGCTTTTTAGTGGGACTACTCTACAATGAGCAGTTCTTC. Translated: CASSFLVGLLYNEQFF.

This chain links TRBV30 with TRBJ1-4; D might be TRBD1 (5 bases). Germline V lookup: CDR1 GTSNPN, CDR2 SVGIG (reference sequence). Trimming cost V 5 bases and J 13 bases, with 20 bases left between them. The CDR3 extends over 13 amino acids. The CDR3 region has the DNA TGTGCCTGGGGACAAACAGGCCCACCCGGACTGTTTTTT. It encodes CAWGQTGPPGLFF. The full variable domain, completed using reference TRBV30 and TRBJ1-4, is SQTIHQWPATLVQPVGSPLSLECTVEGTSNPNLYWYRQAAGRGLQLLFYSVGIGQISSEVPQNLSASRPQDRQFILSSKKLLLSDSGFYLCAWGQTGPPGLFFGSGTQLSVL.

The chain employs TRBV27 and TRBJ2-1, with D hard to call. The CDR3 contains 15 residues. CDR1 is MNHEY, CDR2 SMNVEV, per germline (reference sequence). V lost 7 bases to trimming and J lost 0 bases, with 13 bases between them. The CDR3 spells CASTPAGSSYNEQFF. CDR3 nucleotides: TGTGCCAGCACCCCCGCAGGTTCCTCCTACAATGAGCAGTTCTTC.

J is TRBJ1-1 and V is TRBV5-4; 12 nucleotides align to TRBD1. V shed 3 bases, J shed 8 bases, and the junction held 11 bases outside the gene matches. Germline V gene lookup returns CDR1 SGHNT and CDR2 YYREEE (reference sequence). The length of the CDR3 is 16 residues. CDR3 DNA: TGTGCCAGCAGCTCACTTGGGACAGGGGGCGCGATCGAAGCTTTCTTT. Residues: CASSSLGTGGAIEAFF.

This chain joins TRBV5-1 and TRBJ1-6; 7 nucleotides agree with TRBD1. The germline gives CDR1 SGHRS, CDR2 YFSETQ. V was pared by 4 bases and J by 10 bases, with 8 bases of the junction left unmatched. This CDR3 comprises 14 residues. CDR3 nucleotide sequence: TGCGCCAGCAGCCAGCAGGGGGAACAATCACCCCTCCACTTT. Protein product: CASSQQGEQSPLHF.

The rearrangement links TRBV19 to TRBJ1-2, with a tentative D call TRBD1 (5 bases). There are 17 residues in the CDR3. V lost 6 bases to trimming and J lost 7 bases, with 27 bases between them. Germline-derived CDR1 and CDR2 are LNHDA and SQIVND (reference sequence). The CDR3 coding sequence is TGTGCCAGTAGCCCGACCGGGCGGGGCCGATCTAGTGGTGGCTACACCTTC. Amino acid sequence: CASSPTGRGRSSGGYTF.

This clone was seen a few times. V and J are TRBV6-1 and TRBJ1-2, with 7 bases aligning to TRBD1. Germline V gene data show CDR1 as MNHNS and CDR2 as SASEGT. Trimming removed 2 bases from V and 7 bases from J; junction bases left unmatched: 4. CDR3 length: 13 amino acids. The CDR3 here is CASSERQGSGYTF. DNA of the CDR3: TGTGCCAGCAGTGAAAGACAGGGCTCTGGCTACACCTTC.

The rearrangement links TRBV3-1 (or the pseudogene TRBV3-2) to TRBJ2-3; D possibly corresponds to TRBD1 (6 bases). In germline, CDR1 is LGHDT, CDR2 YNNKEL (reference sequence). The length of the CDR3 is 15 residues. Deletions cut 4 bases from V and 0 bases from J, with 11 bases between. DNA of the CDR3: TGTGCCAGCAGCCCAACAGGGTCGAGCACAGATACGCAGTATTTT. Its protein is CASSPTGSSTDTQYF.

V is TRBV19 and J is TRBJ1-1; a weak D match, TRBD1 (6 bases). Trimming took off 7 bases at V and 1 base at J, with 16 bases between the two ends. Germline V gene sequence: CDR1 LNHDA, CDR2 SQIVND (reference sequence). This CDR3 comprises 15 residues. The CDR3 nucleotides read TGTGCCAGTACCACTACGGGCAGGGGGAACACTGAAGCTTTCTTT. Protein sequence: CASTTTGRGNTEAFF.

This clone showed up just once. CDR3 residues: CARSWDPGTLNTEAFF. CDR3 bases: TGTGCCAGAAGCTGGGACCCCGGGACACTGAACACTGAAGCTTTCTTT. The rearrangement links TRBV5-3 to TRBJ1-1, with a possible D match to TRBD1 (6 bases). TRBV5-3 is an open reading frame whose function is uncertain. The CDR3 contains 16 residues. V shed 3 bases and J shed 0 bases, with 15 bases lying between them.

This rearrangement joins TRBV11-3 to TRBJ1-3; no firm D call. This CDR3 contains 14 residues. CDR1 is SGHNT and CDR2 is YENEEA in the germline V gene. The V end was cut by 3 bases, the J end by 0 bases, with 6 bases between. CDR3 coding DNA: TGTGCCAGCAGCTTCGGAGTCTCTGGAAACACCATATATTTT. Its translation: CASSFGVSGNTIYF.

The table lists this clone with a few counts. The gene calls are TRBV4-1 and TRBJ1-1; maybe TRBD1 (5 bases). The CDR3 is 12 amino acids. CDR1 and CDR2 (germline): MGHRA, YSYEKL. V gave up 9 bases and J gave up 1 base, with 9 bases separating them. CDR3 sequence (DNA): TGCGCCAGGGGAACAGGGAACACTGAAGCTTTCTTT. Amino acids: CARGTGNTEAFF.

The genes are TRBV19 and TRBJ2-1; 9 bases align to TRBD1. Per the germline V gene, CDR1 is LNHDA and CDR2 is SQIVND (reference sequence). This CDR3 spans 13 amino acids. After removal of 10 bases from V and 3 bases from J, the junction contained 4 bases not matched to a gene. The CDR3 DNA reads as TGTGCCACAGCGACAGGGGGCTACAATGAGCAGTTCTTC. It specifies CATATGGYNEQFF.

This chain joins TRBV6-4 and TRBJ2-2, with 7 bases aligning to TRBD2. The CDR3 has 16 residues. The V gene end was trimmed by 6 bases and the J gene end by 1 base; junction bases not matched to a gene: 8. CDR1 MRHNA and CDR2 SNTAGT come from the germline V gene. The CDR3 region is CASSPLGGRNTGELFF. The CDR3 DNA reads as TGTGCCAGCAGCCCCCTCGGCGGGAGGAACACCGGGGAGCTGTTTTTT.

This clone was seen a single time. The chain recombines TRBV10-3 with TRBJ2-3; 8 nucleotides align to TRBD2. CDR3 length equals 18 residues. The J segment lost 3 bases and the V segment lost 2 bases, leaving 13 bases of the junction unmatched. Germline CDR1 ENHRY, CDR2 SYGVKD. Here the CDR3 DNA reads TGTGCCATCAGTGAGCCACTAGCGGAGGGGAATGGAACAGATACGCAGTATTTT. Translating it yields CAISEPLAEGNGTDTQYF.